This T cell receptor (beta chain) is from a study of regulatory T cells in long-lasting Graves disease. This clonotype came up many times. Antigen unknown. Time point in this sample: persistent/refractory GD, antithyroid drugs over 5 years with positive TRAb. PBMCs were the source of the RNA used for TCR sequencing. Construction of the TCR beta libraries employed iRepertoire HTBI primers in conjunction with Arm-PCR of CDR3 regions. TCRdb independently ran MiXCR on the multiplex PCR reads; one entry per CDR3 protein. This table holds a few hundred thousand distinct CDR3 sequences, roughly 21% found once. Deletions cut 3 bases from V and 0 bases from J, with 8 bases between. Looked up from germline, CDR1 is SGHTA and CDR2 is FQGNSA. The CDR3 sequence is 15 residues long. Study-wide findings and caveats: It is possible that accuracy was reduced by the small size of the sample.

The rearrangement joins TRBV7-2 to TRBJ2-2; D is possibly TRBD2 (5 bases). Sequenced here: peripheral blood mononuclear cells (PBMCs), sampled when the disease was refractory, from a patient treated with antithyroid drugs. This receptor was taken from a female donor with Graves disease. The CDR3 bases are TGTGCCAGCAGCTTTTGGACTTCGAACACCGGGGAGCTGTTTTTT. Encoded protein: CASSFWTSNTGELFF. The entire variable domain, with the rest obtained from reference TRBV7-2 and TRBJ2-2, is as follows: GAGVSQSPSNKVTEKGKDVELRCDPISGHTALYWYRQSLGQGLEFLIYFQGNSAPDKSGLPSDRFSAERTGGSVSTLTIQRTQQEDSAVYLCASSFWTSNTGELFFGEGSRLTVL.